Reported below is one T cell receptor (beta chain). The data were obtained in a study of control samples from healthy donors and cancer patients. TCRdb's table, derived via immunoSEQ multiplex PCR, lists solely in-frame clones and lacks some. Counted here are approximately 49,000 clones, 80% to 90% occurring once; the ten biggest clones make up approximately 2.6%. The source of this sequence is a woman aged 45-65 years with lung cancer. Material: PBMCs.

The CDR3 DNA sequence: TGTGCCAGCAGTGGGCCGGGGCGAGAGACCCAGTACTTC. Residues: CASSGPGRETQYF. This sequence joins TRBV2 and TRBJ2-5; TRBD1 or TRBD2 may be the D gene (5 bases each). This CDR3 comprises 13 residues. The germline gives CDR1 SNHLY, CDR2 FYNNEI. Trimming cost V 4 bases and J 4 bases, with 10 bases left between them.